The 15 T cell receptor beta chains below were found in one sample sequenced in a study of cytomegalovirus exposure and HLA in healthy donors (dated by TCRdb to between 2016 and 2019). Library prep was done by the immunoSEQ multiplex PCR assay. The immuneACCESS repertoire file appears here via TCRdb, limited to in-frame rearrangements. These files lack a portion of the clones; in checked studies, under half of the deficit traces to unresolved V genes, and the cause of the others is not known. In this sample the table shows a few hundred thousand clones, roughly 88% of which occur a single time. Roughly 0.88% of the sample is held by the ten biggest clonotypes. The specimen sequenced was PBMCs. All receptors derive from a man under 40 in good health and CMV-seronegative.

A few counts support this clone. The CDR3 sequence: CASSSAGYEQYF. The CDR3 DNA follows: TGTGCCAGTAGTTCCGCGGGGTACGAGCAGTACTTC. The genes are TRBV19 and TRBJ2-7; TRBD2 is a possible D gene (6 bases). The CDR3 spans 12 residues. Germline-derived CDR1 and CDR2 are LNHDA and SQIVND (reference sequence). The V end lost 5 bases, the J end lost 4 bases, and 9 bases lay between the germline ends.

The chain carries TRBV27 and TRBJ1-2; D is ambiguous. CDR1 MNHEY and CDR2 SMNVEV come from the germline V gene (reference sequence). The CDR3 runs to 13 residues. Trimming removed 6 bases from V and 8 bases from J, with 16 bases in between. The CDR3 protein is CASSLYGGNGYTF. CDR3 sequence (DNA): TGTGCCAGCAGCCTATACGGCGGCAACGGCTACACCTTC.

This clone came up once. This CDR3 is CASSRGAGTNYGYTF. The CDR3 DNA follows: TGTGCCAGCAGTCGAGGGGCGGGGACTAACTATGGCTACACCTTC. The chain is built from TRBV27 and TRBJ1-2; D might be TRBD1 (5 bases). V shed 5 bases and J shed 0 bases, with 13 bases lying between them. CDR1 and CDR2 (germline): MNHEY, SMNVEV (reference sequence). The length of the CDR3 is 15 residues.

The chain joins TRBV4-1 to TRBJ2-1, with 9 bases that match TRBD1. The CDR3 contains 15 residues. J gave up 6 bases and V 4 bases, and 7 bases lay outside the gene matches. Germline V gene lookup returns CDR1 MGHRA and CDR2 YSYEKL. CDR3 nucleotide sequence: TGCGCCAGCAGCCTCTCCGGGACAGGGCTCAATGAGCAGTTCTTC. Encoded protein: CASSLSGTGLNEQFF.

This chain connects TRBV4-1 to TRBJ1-1, with D maybe TRBD1 (6 bases). The germline V gene encodes CDR1 MGHRA and CDR2 YSYEKL. The CDR3 has 14 residues. The V end lost 7 bases, the J end lost 3 bases, and 15 bases lay between the germline ends. CDR3 region: CASKRNRDHTEAFF. The DNA for the CDR3 is TGCGCCAGCAAAAGGAACAGGGACCACACTGAAGCTTTCTTT.

CDR3 protein: CSVGRTSTDTQYF. The CDR3 nucleotides are TGCAGCGTTGGACGGACTAGCACAGATACGCAGTATTTT. The chain uses TRBV29-1 and TRBJ2-3; tentative D call: TRBD2 (5 bases). CDR1 is SQVTM and CDR2 is ANQGSEA in the germline V gene. CDR3 length equals 13 residues. Trimming took 4 bases from V and 0 from J, leaving 8 bases between them.

There are a few counts of this clone. The chain links TRBV6-6 to TRBJ2-1; 7 bases agree with TRBD1. Germline CDR1 MNHNY, CDR2 SVGAGI (reference sequence). V lost 11 bases to trimming and J lost 5 bases; unmatched junction nucleotides: 9. The CDR3 sequence is 13 residues long. CDR3 nucleotides: TGTGCCGTGGCAGGACAGGAAAACAATGAGCAGTTCTTC. Residues: CAVAGQENNEQFF.

The rearrangement uses TRBV4-1 and TRBJ2-7; a possible D gene is TRBD1 (5 bases). CDR3 length: 14 amino acids. Germline V gene data show CDR1 as MGHRA and CDR2 as YSYEKL. V lost 2 bases, J lost 0 bases, and 8 bases lay in between. CDR3 protein: CASSQHRNSYEQYF. The CDR3 nucleotides are TGCGCCAGCAGCCAACACAGGAACTCCTACGAGCAGTACTTC.

The chain combines TRBV6-5 with TRBJ2-7; 7 positions match TRBD1. The CDR3 covers 15 residues. Per the germline V gene, CDR1 is MNHEY and CDR2 is SVGAGI. J gave up 3 bases and V 5 bases, and 10 bases lay outside the gene matches. This CDR3 is CASSGPAQGLYEQYF. The CDR3 DNA reads TGTGCCAGCAGTGGCCCCGCACAGGGGCTCTACGAGCAGTACTTC.

V is TRBV27 and J is TRBJ1-2; 8 nucleotides align to TRBD1. Trimming at V came to 6 bases and at J to 4 bases, leaving 16 bases not matched to a gene. The germline V gene encodes CDR1 MNHEY and CDR2 SMNVEV (reference sequence). The CDR3 extends over 17 amino acids. The chain's CDR3 is CASSTIFLRDRTYGYTF. The DNA for the CDR3 is TGTGCCAGCAGCACGATCTTCCTCCGGGACAGGACCTATGGCTACACCTTC.

V usage is TRBV9 and J usage is TRBJ2-3, with D unclear. The CDR3 length is 13 residues. Trimming took 4 bases from V and 0 from J, leaving 6 bases between them. Germline-derived CDR1 and CDR2 are SGDLS and YYNGEE. The CDR3 here is CASSLPSTDTQYF. In DNA, the CDR3 is TGTGCCAGCAGCCTACCCAGCACAGATACGCAGTATTTT.

The chain has TRBV6-1 and TRBJ1-2; D is possibly TRBD1 (6 bases). The germline V and J ends were trimmed by 10 bases and 5 bases, with 17 bases remaining between them. This CDR3 is 13 amino acids long. Germline V gives CDR1 MNHNS, CDR2 SASEGT. CDR3 residues: CAIRRGPQYGYTF. The CDR3 nucleotides are TGTGCCATTCGCAGGGGCCCTCAATATGGCTACACCTTC.

The V gene is TRBV19, the J gene TRBJ1-1, with D unclear. The ends were cut back, 2 bases at V and 2 bases at J, with 6 bases in the middle. Looked up from germline, CDR1 is LNHDA and CDR2 is SQIVND (reference sequence). CDR3 length equals 13 residues. CDR3 DNA sequence: TGTGCCAGTAGTATATTCTCCAACACTGAAGCTTTCTTT. Amino acid sequence: CASSIFSNTEAFF.

This clone occurred once. The chain couples TRBV4-3 to TRBJ1-2, with TRBD1 matching 7 bases. The V gene's germline CDR1 is LGHNA and CDR2 YSLEER. This CDR3 has 14 amino acids. Trimming at V came to 0 bases and at J to 6 bases, leaving 4 bases not matched to a gene. The CDR3 bases are TGCGCCAGCAGCCAAGAGACAGGGTGGAATGGCTACACCTTC. Its translation: CASSQETGWNGYTF.

The V and J genes are TRBV5-1 and TRBJ2-7, with D possibly matching TRBD1 (7 bases). Trimming removed 3 bases at V and 3 bases at J, with 16 bases between. The CDR3 contains 15 residues. Looked up from germline, CDR1 is SGHRS and CDR2 is YFSETQ. The CDR3 DNA follows: TGCGCCAGCAGCTCCCGACAGGGAGGTTTCTACGAGCAGTACTTC. This encodes CASSSRQGGFYEQYF.